The following is a T cell receptor beta chain sequence with its context. Its antigen is still unknown. These data originate in a study of beta chain features in type 1 diabetes. Study-wide results and caveats: Type 1 diabetes patients had fewer VDJ junction insertions and more deletions. Because the template was cDNA, high-expressing cells might be over-represented.

Expressed TCRB transcripts got sequenced, as all isolated RNA was reverse transcribed. Here immunoSEQ multiplex PCR was the method, and the copy in TCRdb shows in-frame clones only, minus some. The table lists 350,000 to 450,000 clones, about 15% of them singletons. The V segment lost 6 bases and the J segment 5 bases; nucleotides outside the gene matches: 10. CDR1 and CDR2 (germline): MGHDK, SYGVNS. The CDR3 contains 15 residues. One heparinised draw, averaging roughly 110 mL, was taken per donor. This rearrangement joins TRBV25-1 to TRBJ2-3; TRBD2 agrees at 8 bases. Sequencing input: naive CD4+ T cells from blood. The receptor was isolated from a man aged 25-45 years in good health. The chain's CDR3 is CASRYGAGAGDTQYF. The CDR3 bases are TGTGCCAGCAGGTATGGAGCGGGGGCTGGAGATACGCAGTATTTT. Variable domain in full (rest from reference TRBV25-1 and TRBJ2-3): EADIYQTPRYLVIGTGKKITLECSQTMGHDKMYWYQQDPGMELHLIHYSYGVNSTEKGDLSSESTVSRIRTEHFPLTLESARPSHTSQYLCASRYGAGAGDTQYFGPGTRLTVL.